This is a list of T cell receptor beta chains from one sample in a study of shared clonotypes between healthy human individuals. TCRdb's table, derived via immunoSEQ multiplex PCR, lists solely in-frame clones and lacks some. The data contain a few hundred thousand clones, 90% to 97% of them singletons. Sequencing input: memory CD8+ T cells sorted from blood. These receptors were collected from a man aged 25-45 years in good health. CDR3s include the opening cysteine and the closing phenylalanine or tryptophan. D genes are given only for firm matches.

-	TRBV5-4	TRBJ2-7	CASSLDGTLYEQYF	TGTGCCAGCAGCTTGGACGGTACCCTCTACGAGCAGTACTTC
TRBD2	TRBV13	TRBJ2-3	CASSLAASGRATDTQYF	TGTGCCAGCAGCTTAGCGGCTAGCGGGAGGGCCACAGATACGCAGTATTTT
-	TRBV7-2	TRBJ2-5	CASSLESAGKETQYF	TGTGCCAGCAGCTTAGAATCGGCGGGGAAAGAGACCCAGTACTTC
-	TRBV5-1	TRBJ2-2	CASSLVDSFSGELFF	TGCGCCAGCAGCCTCGTTGACAGCTTCTCCGGGGAGCTGTTTTTT
TRBD2	TRBV4-1	TRBJ2-3	CASSQVGRERTDTQYF	TGCGCCAGCAGCCAAGTGGGGCGGGAGAGGACAGATACGCAGTATTTT
-	TRBV5-1	TRBJ2-5	CASSLAFRGETQYF	TGCGCCAGCAGCTTGGCCTTCAGAGGGGAGACCCAGTACTTC
TRBD2	TRBV2	TRBJ2-7	CASSKYGGSEQYF	TGTGCCAGCAGTAAATACGGCGGGAGCGAGCAGTACTTC
-	TRBV28	TRBJ2-7	CASSLTYEQYF	TGTGCCAGCAGTCTGACATACGAGCAGTACTTC
-	TRBV11-1	TRBJ2-2	CASSLKGSGELFF	TGTGCCAGCAGCTTAAAGGGGTCCGGGGAGCTGTTTTTT
-	TRBV7-9	TRBJ2-5	CASSLEITGATQYF	TGTGCCAGCAGCTTAGAAATTACGGGTGCGACCCAGTACTTC
-	TRBV13	TRBJ2-1	CASSLGEVQFF	TGTGCCAGCAGCTTAGGGGAGGTGCAGTTCTTC
TRBD2	TRBV5-1	TRBJ2-7	CASKTSGLSYEQYF	TGCGCCAGCAAGACTAGCGGCCTCTCCTACGAGCAGTACTTC
-	TRBV10-3	TRBJ1-3	CAVGEGSEGNTIYF	TGTGCCGTGGGGGAAGGGTCCGAGGGAAACACCATATATTTT
-	TRBV9	TRBJ2-1	CASSVQGHKDEQFF	TGTGCCAGCAGCGTACAGGGGCACAAAGATGAGCAGTTCTTC